These 18 T cell receptor beta chains came from one sample sequenced in a study of T cell responses to AZD1222 COVID-19 vaccine. Clones were sequenced by immunoSEQ multiplex PCR, and TCRdb holds only the in-frame ones, with some missing. This sample has about 110,000 clones, with around 95% found just once. Sequences were derived from peripheral blood, sampled on day 0 of AZD1222 vaccination. The receptors shown here come from an adult in good health.

The chain combines TRBV7-9 with TRBJ1-2; TRBD1 agrees at 8 bases. Germline-derived CDR1 and CDR2 are SEHNR and FQNEAQ (reference sequence). This CDR3 region has 14 residues. After removal of 3 bases from V and 6 bases from J, the junction contained 6 bases not matched to a gene. CDR3 bases: TGTGCCAGCAGCTTCGAGACAGGGGAGGATGGCTACACCTTC. It is translated as CASSFETGEDGYTF. The complete variable domain, with remaining parts taken from reference TRBV7-9 and TRBJ1-2, reads DTGVSQNPRHKITKRGQNVTFRCDPISEHNRLYWYRQTLGQGPEFLTYFQNEAQLEKSRLLSDRFSAERPKGSFSTLEIQRTEQGDSAMYLCASSFETGEDGYTFGSGTRLTVV.

This clone is a singleton in its sample. The CDR3 DNA sequence: TGCAGCGTTGTGACCAGACGGGGACACACTGAAGCTTTCTTT. This encodes CSVVTRRGHTEAFF. The gene calls are TRBV29-1 and TRBJ1-1; possible D gene TRBD1, 5 bases. The CDR3 sequence is 14 residues long. Germline-derived CDR1 and CDR2 are SQVTM and ANQGSEA. V dropped 4 bases and J dropped 3 bases, with 15 bases sitting between them.

The chain couples TRBV2 to TRBJ1-4; D may be TRBD1 (6 bases). Trimming shortened V by 5 bases and J by 3 bases, and 10 bases separated the two germline ends. CDR3 size: 14 residues. The germline CDR1 and CDR2 sequences are SNHLY and FYNNEI. The CDR3 here is CASSPTGSNEKLFF. CDR3 sequence (DNA): TGTGCCAGCAGTCCGACAGGATCTAATGAAAAACTGTTTTTT.

The V call is TRBV9, the J call TRBJ2-3, with D tentatively TRBD2 (5 bases). This CDR3 has 15 residues. CDR1 is SGDLS, CDR2 YYNGEE, per germline. V was pared by 5 bases and J by 0 bases, with 13 bases between. The CDR3 DNA sequence: TGTGCCAGCAGGCGAGGGTCGGTTAGCACAGATACGCAGTATTTT. Its protein product is CASRRGSVSTDTQYF.

The chain is built from TRBV11-1 and TRBJ2-4; TRBD1 agrees at 7 bases. J gave up 2 bases and V 10 bases, and 11 bases lay outside the gene matches. The germline V gene has CDR1 SGHAT and CDR2 FQDESV (reference sequence). This CDR3 is 15 amino acids long. The DNA for the CDR3 is TGTGCCACCCTGAGGGGGCTTTTTACCAAAAACATTCAGTACTTC. Residues: CATLRGLFTKNIQYF.

This chain uses TRBV19 with TRBJ1-6; 7 nucleotides match TRBD1. The germline V gene encodes CDR1 LNHDA and CDR2 SQIVND (reference sequence). The CDR3 has 15 residues. Trimming cost V 3 bases and J 17 bases; bases outside gene matches: 16. As DNA, the CDR3 is TGTGCCAGTAGTATTCGATTCAGGGGGGCCTCGAAGATCCACTTT. It codes for CASSIRFRGASKIHF. Complete variable domain (other parts from reference TRBV19 and TRBJ1-6): DGGITQSPKYLFRKEGQNVTLSCEQNLNHDAMYWYRQDPGQGLRLIYYSQIVNDFQKGDIAEGYSVSREKKESFPLTVTSAQKNPTAFYLCASSIRFRGASKIHFGNGTRLTVT.

The chain couples TRBV7-2 to TRBJ1-6; 7 bases line up with TRBD1. CDR3 size: 18 residues. With V trimmed by 2 bases and J by 3 bases, 10 bases remained unmatched. CDR1 and CDR2 from the germline V gene are SGHTA and FQGNSA. The CDR3 region has the DNA TGTGCCAGCAGCTTAAGGGCGTCAGGGGGAAACTATAATTCACCCCTCCACTTT. Amino acids: CASSLRASGGNYNSPLHF.

CDR3 in amino acids: CASSQRQVSGELFF. The CDR3, as DNA: TGCGCCAGCAGCCAACGACAGGTATCCGGGGAGCTGTTTTTT. The genes are TRBV5-1 and TRBJ2-2; D perhaps matches TRBD1 (6 bases). The CDR3 has 14 residues. Germline V gene sequence: CDR1 SGHRS, CDR2 YFSETQ. V was clipped by 4 bases and J by 6 bases, with 13 bases between them.

The rearrangement joins TRBV12-5 to TRBJ2-1, with TRBD2 as a possible D gene (6 bases). The germline V and J ends were trimmed by 0 bases and 8 bases, with 14 bases remaining between them. The CDR3 is made up of 15 amino acids. CDR1 LGHNT and CDR2 FRNRAP come from the germline V gene. CDR3 protein: CASGLVGSGGHEQFF. In DNA, the CDR3 is TGTGCTAGTGGTTTGGTAGGCTCCGGGGGACATGAGCAGTTCTTC.

The CDR3 DNA follows: TGTGCCAGCAGCCTGTACGGGGACACTGAAGCTTTCTTT. Amino acid sequence: CASSLYGDTEAFF. This chain links TRBV7-8 with TRBJ1-1; no clear D gene. The CDR3 has 13 amino acids. Germline V gives CDR1 SGHVS, CDR2 FQNEAQ. Trimming took off 5 bases at V and 3 bases at J, with 10 bases between the two ends.

The chain employs TRBV4-1 and TRBJ1-3, with 10 positions matching TRBD1. The CDR3 consists of 17 residues. V was clipped by 1 base and J by 4 bases; unmatched bases: 7. Germline-derived CDR1 and CDR2 are MGHRA and YSYEKL. The CDR3 loop reads CASSQARGTGVGNTIYF. The CDR3 coding sequence is TGCGCCAGCAGCCAAGCTCGCGGGACAGGGGTGGGAAACACCATATATTTT.

This clone has only one observation. The J gene is TRBJ2-2, the V gene TRBV6-6; perhaps TRBD1 as D (6 bases). The germline CDR1 and CDR2 sequences are MNHNY and SVGAGI (reference sequence). There are 14 residues in the CDR3. V was pared by 2 bases and J by 5 bases, with 9 bases between. The CDR3 reads CASSYTRGTGELFF. In DNA form, the CDR3 reads TGTGCCAGCAGTTACACGAGGGGGACCGGGGAGCTGTTTTTT.

This sequence joins TRBV5-5 and TRBJ1-1; TRBD1 agrees at 8 bases. The CDR3 spans 16 residues. The ends lost 1 base at V and 5 bases at J; junction bases unmatched: 10. CDR1 is SGHKS, CDR2 YYEKEE, per germline (reference sequence). The chain's CDR3 is CASSLQPPDRGTEAFF. CDR3 nucleotide sequence: TGTGCCAGCAGCTTGCAACCCCCCGACAGGGGTACTGAAGCTTTCTTT.

The rearrangement uses TRBV7-6 and TRBJ2-7; 10 bases line up with TRBD1. This CDR3 has 14 residues. V was clipped by 5 bases and J by 5 bases; unmatched bases: 6. Germline CDR1 SGHVS, CDR2 FNYEAQ. CDR3 in amino acids: CASSPLGQGDEQYF. CDR3 bases: TGTGCCAGCAGCCCCCTAGGACAGGGGGACGAGCAGTACTTC.

The DNA of the CDR3 is TGTGCCACCCAAACAGGGCTGACTAATGAAAAACTGTTTTTT. This codes for CATQTGLTNEKLFF. The rearrangement links TRBV2 to TRBJ1-4, with a tentative D call TRBD1 (6 bases). Germline V gives CDR1 SNHLY, CDR2 FYNNEI. The CDR3 spans 14 residues. V dropped 10 bases and J dropped 2 bases, with 14 bases sitting between them. Full variable domain (missing parts from reference TRBV2 and TRBJ1-4): EPEVTQTPSHQVTQMGQEVILRCVPISNHLYFYWYRQILGQKVEFLVSFYNNEISEKSEIFDDQFSVERPDGSNFTLKIRSTKLEDSAMYFCATQTGLTNEKLFFGSGTQLSVL.

The chain carries TRBV4-3 and TRBJ2-7; 7 nucleotides agree with TRBD1. CDR1 LGHNA and CDR2 YSLEER come from the germline V gene. The CDR3 has 15 amino acids. The V segment lost 3 bases and the J segment 2 bases; nucleotides outside the gene matches: 7. The CDR3 bases are TGCGCCAGCAGCCATAACACAGGGGCGGCCTACGAGCAGTACTTC. Amino acid sequence: CASSHNTGAAYEQYF.

V is TRBV3-1 (or the pseudogene TRBV3-2) and J is TRBJ2-3; the D call may be TRBD1 or TRBD2 (5 bases each). The CDR3 extends over 16 amino acids. The germline CDR1 and CDR2 sequences are LGHDT and YNNKEL (reference sequence). Trimming shortened V by 1 base and J by 6 bases, and 17 bases separated the two germline ends. This chain's CDR3 is CASSQGGHRLTDTQYF. The DNA for the CDR3 is TGTGCCAGCAGCCAAGGAGGGCACAGGTTAACTGATACGCAGTATTTT.

The genes are TRBV3-1 (or the pseudogene TRBV3-2) and TRBJ1-5; D call uncertain. There are 13 residues in the CDR3. Germline CDR1 is LGHDT and CDR2 is YNNKEL (reference sequence). The V gene lost 0 bases and the J gene lost 8 bases, with 8 bases spanning the gap. The CDR3: CASSQERLKPQHF. The CDR3 bases are TGTGCCAGCAGCCAAGAACGTTTGAAGCCCCAGCATTTT.